This T cell receptor (beta chain) was obtained from a study of blood T cell repertoires in COVID-19. The overall study: Acute and convalescent COVID-19 samples came from the United States, Italy and Spain. The cDNA or gDNA used as material had been derived from T cells, B-cell-depleted T cells, or PBMCs.

Original handling: Counts of nucleated cells, estimated from reference gene primer amplification, were obtained. Only in-frame clones appear in the TCRdb table, and some are missing; sequencing was by immunoSEQ multiplex PCR. V, J and clone size are those of that table, while D and trimming were read from the DNA. Of about 110,000 clones in the sample, roughly 81% were seen once. Germline CDR1 MGHRA, CDR2 YSYEKL. This CDR3 has 18 residues. V lost 0 bases to trimming and J lost 0 bases, with 12 bases between them. Sequencing was done on a sample of peripheral blood. This chain connects TRBV4-1 to TRBJ2-6, with D unresolved. The receptor was isolated from a middle-aged man with acute or convalescent COVID-19. The CDR3 nucleotides read TGCGCCAGCAGCCAAGAAGGTCAGGCGAACTCTGGGGCCAACGTCCTGACTTTC. Protein: CASSQEGQANSGANVLTF.